A selection of T cell receptor beta chains follows, all from one sample in a study of shared clonotypes between healthy human individuals. Libraries were prepared by immunoSEQ multiplex PCR; TCRdb keeps only in-frame clonotypes and omits some of them. This table holds 1.4 million to 1.5 million clones, roughly 96% found once. The sample taken for sequencing was naive CD4+ T cells sorted from blood. The source of these receptors is a man in his thirties or forties in good health. CDR3s include the opening cysteine and the closing phenylalanine or tryptophan. D genes are given only for firm matches. Only some rows state a clone size, as once, few, many or a class for expanded clones.

d_call	clone_size	v_call	j_call	cdr3_nt	cdr3_aa
TRBD2	-	TRBV5-1	TRBJ2-5	TGCGCCAGCAGCTTACCTCCTACTAGCGGGCAAGAGACCCAGTACTTC	CASSLPPTSGQETQYF
TRBD2	once	TRBV19	TRBJ2-7	TGTGCCAGTAGTGCCCAAAGCGGGAGGATAATATACGAGCAGTACTTC	CASSAQSGRIIYEQYF
-	-	TRBV9	TRBJ2-1	TGTGCCAGCAGCGTAGTGAGCGGACAGGAGAGACCTAGCGGGTGGTACAATGAGCAGTTCTTC	CASSVVSGQERPSGWYNEQFF
TRBD1	once	TRBV2	TRBJ2-2	TGTGCCAGCAGAATGGACAGGGGGCAGACCGGGGAGCTGTTTTTT	CASRMDRGQTGELFF
-	-	TRBV6-1	TRBJ2-3	TGTGCCAGCAGTTCGACTAGAGGCGATACGCAGTATTTT	CASSSTRGDTQYF
TRBD2	-	TRBV5-6	TRBJ2-1	TGTGCCAGCAGGACTAGCGGGGGAGGTGAGCAGTTCTTC	CASRTSGGGEQFF
TRBD1	-	TRBV4-2	TRBJ2-2	TGTGCCAGCAGCCAAGAAAGGCTCCATGGGGACAGGGGAACCGGGGAGCTGTTTTTT	CASSQERLHGDRGTGELFF
-	-	TRBV5-4	TRBJ2-3	TGTGCCATCTCTACTCGATTATCACTTAGCACAGATACGCAGTATTTT	CAISTRLSLSTDTQYF
-	-	TRBV11-3	TRBJ1-1	TGTGCCAGCAGCTTAACAGGGAACACTGAAGCTTTCTTT	CASSLTGNTEAFF
TRBD2	-	TRBV11-1	TRBJ2-5	TGTGCCAGCAGCTTGCTACGGGAGGGCCTCGTGACCCAGTACTTC	CASSLLREGLVTQYF
-	-	TRBV27	TRBJ2-1	TGTGCCAGCAGTTTATCGAGGCAGAACAATGAGCAGTTCTTC	CASSLSRQNNEQFF
-	-	TRBV30	TRBJ1-5	TGTGCCTGGAGTGTACGAGGGGATCAGCCCCAGCATTTT	CAWSVRGDQPQHF
-	-	TRBV6-5	TRBJ1-1	TGTGCCAGCTCCGATATTTGGGGCGCCGAAGCTTTCTTT	CASSDIWGAEAFF
-	-	TRBV5-6	TRBJ2-7	TGTGCCAGCAGCTTGTTTCAGGGCCTAATCGGGCAGTACTTC	CASSLFQGLIGQYF
-	-	TRBV4-3	TRBJ1-4	TGCGCCAGCAGCCCCCGGGCCCGGGTTGAAGAAAAACTGTTTTTT	CASSPRARVEEKLFF
-	-	TRBV5-4	TRBJ1-2	TGTGCCAGCAGCCTCACAGTTAACTATGGCTACACCTTC	CASSLTVNYGYTF
-	-	TRBV5-1	TRBJ2-3	TGCGCCAGCAGACTGGGCAGGGCTAGCACAGATACGCAGTATTTT	CASRLGRASTDTQYF
-	-	TRBV2	TRBJ2-2	TGTGCCAGCAGTGAAGTCCGCACCGGGGAGCTGTTTTTT	CASSEVRTGELFF
TRBD1	-	TRBV2	TRBJ2-7	TGTGCCAGCAGGAGACAGGGAAAGGGATACGAGCAGTACTTC	CASRRQGKGYEQYF
TRBD2	-	TRBV5-1	TRBJ2-1	TGCGCCAGCAGCTTAGCGCCGTGGATTTTAGCGGGAGACGTGATAGGGCAGTTCTTC	CASSLAPWILAGDVIGQFF
TRBD2	-	TRBV2	TRBJ2-1	TGTGCCAGCAGTGTGGGAGGTGGGAGGGCCGGTTTCAATGAGCAGTTCTTC	CASSVGGGRAGFNEQFF
-	-	TRBV20-1	TRBJ2-5	TGCAGTGCTAGAGAAAACAGGCAGTACTTC	CSARENRQYF
-	few	TRBV13	TRBJ2-7	TGTGCCAGCAGCTTATCGGGGGTCGCCGCCTACGAGCAGTACTTC	CASSLSGVAAYEQYF
-	-	TRBV27	TRBJ2-5	TGTGCCAGCAGTTTAGCCCAGGGTGGGTGGACCCAGTACTTC	CASSLAQGGWTQYF
-	-	TRBV2	TRBJ2-2	TGTGCCAGCAGTGAGGCACTAGCTGTCGGGGAGCTGTTTTTT	CASSEALAVGELFF
TRBD2	-	TRBV6-6	TRBJ2-1	TGTGCCAGCAGCTCTAGCGGGACCAATGAGCAGTTCTTC	CASSSSGTNEQFF
-	-	TRBV5-1	TRBJ2-5	TGCGCCAGCAGCGGTACAAATGAAGAAGAGACCCAGTACTTC	CASSGTNEEETQYF
TRBD1	-	TRBV4-2	TRBJ2-5	TGTGCCAGCAGCCAAGATCTTAGGGGGCGTTTCGGTGAGACCCAGTACTTC	CASSQDLRGRFGETQYF